This TCR beta chain was documented in a study of cytomegalovirus exposure and HLA in healthy donors. Whole-study context: HLA-typed donors were the source of about 85 million unique TCRs, which an early data release held. Study findings and constraints: A later analysis linked a missense DCLRE1C variant to TCR beta V- and J-gene trimming.

Losses at the gene ends were 6 bases for V and 6 bases for J; bases not matched to a gene: 12. The germline CDR1 and CDR2 sequences are LNHDA and SQIVND (reference sequence). CDR3 length: 15 residues. Concerning this clone: Its specificity is unknown.

PCR involved 60 Vbeta and 13 Jbeta primers. Method: immunoSEQ multiplex PCR; TCRdb's copy keeps in-frame clones and lacks some. The repertoire holds about 130,000 clones, with about three quarters as singletons. Material for sequencing was PBMCs. The rearrangement joins TRBV19 to TRBJ1-2; 8 bases match TRBD1. This TCR was recovered from a female donor in good health and CMV-seronegative. The CDR3 nucleotides read TGTGCCAGTAGCCCCGGACAGGGTCTGGGGAATGGCTACACCTTC. This translates into CASSPGQGLGNGYTF.